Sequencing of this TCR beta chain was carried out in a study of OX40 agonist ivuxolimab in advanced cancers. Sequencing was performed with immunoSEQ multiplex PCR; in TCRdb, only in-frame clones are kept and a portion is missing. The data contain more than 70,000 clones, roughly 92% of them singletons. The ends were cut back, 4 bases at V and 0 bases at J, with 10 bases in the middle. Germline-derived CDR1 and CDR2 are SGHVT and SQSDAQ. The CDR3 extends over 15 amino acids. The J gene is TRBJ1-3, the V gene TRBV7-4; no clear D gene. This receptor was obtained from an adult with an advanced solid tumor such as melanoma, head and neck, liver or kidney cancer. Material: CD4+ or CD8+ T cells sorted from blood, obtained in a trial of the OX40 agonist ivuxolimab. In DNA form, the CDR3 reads TGTGCCAGCAGCTCGACCTGGAACTCTGGAAACACCATATATTTT. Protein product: CASSSTWNSGNTIYF. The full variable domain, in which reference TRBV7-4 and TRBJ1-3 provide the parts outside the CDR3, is GAGVSQSPRYKVAKRGRDVALRCDSISGHVTLYWYRQTLGQGSEVLTYSQSDAQRDKSGRPSGRFSAERPERSVSTLKIQRTEQGDSAVYLCASSSTWNSGNTIYFGEGSWLTVV.